This T cell receptor beta chain is from a study of blood T cells in healthy people across ages. Per-sample PBMC isolation yielded at least 6 million cells. Primed by a sample-barcoded 5' primer and a J-beta primer mix, a second PCR proceeded for about 7 to 11 cycles. MiXCR, applied by TCRdb to the 5' RACE reads, yields one record per CDR3 protein. Of roughly 720,000 distinct CDR3 sequences in the sample, 40% to 65% were seen once. Germline CDR1 MNHEY, CDR2 SMNVEV (reference sequence). CDR3 length equals 14 residues. V was shortened by 4 bases and J by 4 bases, with 13 bases between the two germline ends.

This receptor was identified in an elderly man in good health. The chain links TRBV27 to TRBJ1-2; D remains ambiguous. Source material: blood. The CDR3 protein is CASSSAASVYGYTF. For the CDR3, the DNA is TGTGCCAGCAGTTCTGCCGCCTCCGTCTATGGCTACACCTTC.